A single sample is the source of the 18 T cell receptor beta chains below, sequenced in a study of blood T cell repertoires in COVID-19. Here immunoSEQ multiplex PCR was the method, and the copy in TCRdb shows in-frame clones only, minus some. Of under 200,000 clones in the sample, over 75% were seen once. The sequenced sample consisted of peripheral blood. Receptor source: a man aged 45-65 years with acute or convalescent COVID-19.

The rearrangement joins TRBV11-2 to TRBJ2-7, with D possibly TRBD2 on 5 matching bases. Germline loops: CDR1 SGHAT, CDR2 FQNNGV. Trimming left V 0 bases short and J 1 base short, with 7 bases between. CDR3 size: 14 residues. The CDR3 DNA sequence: TGTGCCAGCAGCTTAGATCCGGGATCCTACGAGCAGTACTTC. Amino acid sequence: CASSLDPGSYEQYF.

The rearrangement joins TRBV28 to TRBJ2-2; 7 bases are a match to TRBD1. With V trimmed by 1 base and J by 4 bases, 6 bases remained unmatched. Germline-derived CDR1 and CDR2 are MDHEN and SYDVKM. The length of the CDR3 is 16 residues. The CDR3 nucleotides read TGTGCCAGCAGTTTATTAGAGGGGGCGGCCACCGGGGAGCTGTTTTTT. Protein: CASSLLEGAATGELFF.

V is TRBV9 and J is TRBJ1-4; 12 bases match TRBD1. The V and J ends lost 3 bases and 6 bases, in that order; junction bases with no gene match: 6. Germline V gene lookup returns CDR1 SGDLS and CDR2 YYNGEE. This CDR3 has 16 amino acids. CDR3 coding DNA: TGTGCCAGCAGCGCCGGGGACAGGGGGCGGCATGAAAAACTGTTTTTT. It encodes CASSAGDRGRHEKLFF. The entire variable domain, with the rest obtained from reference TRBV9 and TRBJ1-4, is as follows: DSGVTQTPKHLITATGQRVTLRCSPRSGDLSVYWYQQSLDQGLQFLIQYYNGEERAKGNILERFSAQQFPDLHSELNLSSLELGDSALYFCASSAGDRGRHEKLFFGSGTQLSVL.

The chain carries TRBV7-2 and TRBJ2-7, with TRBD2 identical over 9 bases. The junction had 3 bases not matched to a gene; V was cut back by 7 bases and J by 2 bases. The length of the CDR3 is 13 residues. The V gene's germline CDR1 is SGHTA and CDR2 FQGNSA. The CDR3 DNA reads TGTGCCAGCACCGTAGCGGGAGCCTACGAGCAGTACTTC. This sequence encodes CASTVAGAYEQYF.

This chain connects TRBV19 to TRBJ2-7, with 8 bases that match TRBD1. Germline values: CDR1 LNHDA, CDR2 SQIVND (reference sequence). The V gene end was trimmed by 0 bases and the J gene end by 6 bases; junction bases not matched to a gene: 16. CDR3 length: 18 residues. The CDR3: CASSIDVRQGLYEGEQYF. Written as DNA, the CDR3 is TGTGCCAGTAGTATAGATGTGAGACAGGGGCTGTATGAGGGCGAGCAGTACTTC.

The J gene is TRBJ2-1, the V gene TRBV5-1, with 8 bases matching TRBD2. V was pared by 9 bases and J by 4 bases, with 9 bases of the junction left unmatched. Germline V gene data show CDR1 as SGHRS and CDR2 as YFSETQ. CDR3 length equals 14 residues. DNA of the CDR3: TGCGCCACCACCCTAAGCGGGGGATACAATGAGCAGTTCTTC. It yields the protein CATTLSGGYNEQFF.

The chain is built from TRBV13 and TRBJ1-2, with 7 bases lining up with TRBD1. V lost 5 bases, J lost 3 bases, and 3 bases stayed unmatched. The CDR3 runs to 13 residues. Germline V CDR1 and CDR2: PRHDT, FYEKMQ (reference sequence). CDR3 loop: CASSRTGDYGYTF. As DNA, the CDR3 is TGTGCCAGCAGCCGAACAGGGGACTATGGCTACACCTTC. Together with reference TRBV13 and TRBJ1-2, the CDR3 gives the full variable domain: AAGVIQSPRHLIKEKRETATLKCYPIPRHDTVYWYQQGPGQDPQFLISFYEKMQSDKGSIPDRFSAQQFSDYHSELNMSSLELGDSALYFCASSRTGDYGYTFGSGTRLTVV.

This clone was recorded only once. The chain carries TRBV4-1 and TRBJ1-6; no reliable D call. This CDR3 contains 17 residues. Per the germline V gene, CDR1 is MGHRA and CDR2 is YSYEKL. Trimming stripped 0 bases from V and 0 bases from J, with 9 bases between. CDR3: CASSQDHRSSYNSPLHF. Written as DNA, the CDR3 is TGCGCCAGCAGCCAAGATCATAGGAGCTCCTATAATTCACCCCTCCACTTT.

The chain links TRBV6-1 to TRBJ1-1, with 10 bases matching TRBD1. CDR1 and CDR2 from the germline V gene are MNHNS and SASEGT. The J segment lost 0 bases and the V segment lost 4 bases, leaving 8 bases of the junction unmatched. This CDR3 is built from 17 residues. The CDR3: CASSARDRGGLNTEAFF. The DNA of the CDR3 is TGTGCCAGCAGTGCTCGGGACAGGGGCGGGTTGAACACTGAAGCTTTCTTT.

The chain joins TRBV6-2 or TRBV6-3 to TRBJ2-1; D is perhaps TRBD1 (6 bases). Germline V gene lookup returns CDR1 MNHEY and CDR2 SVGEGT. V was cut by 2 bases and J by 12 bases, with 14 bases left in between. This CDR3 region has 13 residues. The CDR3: CASSYEQGTRQFF. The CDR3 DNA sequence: TGTGCCAGCAGTTACGAACAGGGAACAAGGCAGTTCTTC.

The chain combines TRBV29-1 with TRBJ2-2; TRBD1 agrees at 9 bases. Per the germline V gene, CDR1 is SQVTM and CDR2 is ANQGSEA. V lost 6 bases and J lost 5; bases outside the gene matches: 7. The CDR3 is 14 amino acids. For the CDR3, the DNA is TGCAGCGTGCCCGGGACAGGGAGTACCGGGGAGCTGTTTTTT. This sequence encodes CSVPGTGSTGELFF.

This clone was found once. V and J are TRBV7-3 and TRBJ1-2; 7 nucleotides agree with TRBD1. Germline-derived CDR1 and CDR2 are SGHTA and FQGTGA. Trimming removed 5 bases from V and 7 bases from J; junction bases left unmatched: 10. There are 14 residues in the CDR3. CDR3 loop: CASSDRQGGFGYTF. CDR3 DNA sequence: TGTGCCAGCAGCGACAGACAGGGCGGCTTTGGCTACACCTTC.

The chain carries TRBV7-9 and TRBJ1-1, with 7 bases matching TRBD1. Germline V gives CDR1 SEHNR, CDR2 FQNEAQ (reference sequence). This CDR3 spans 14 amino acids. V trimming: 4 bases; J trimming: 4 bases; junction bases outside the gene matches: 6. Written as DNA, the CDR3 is TGTGCCAGCAGCTCCTTCAGGGGGAGCACTGAAGCTTTCTTT. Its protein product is CASSSFRGSTEAFF.

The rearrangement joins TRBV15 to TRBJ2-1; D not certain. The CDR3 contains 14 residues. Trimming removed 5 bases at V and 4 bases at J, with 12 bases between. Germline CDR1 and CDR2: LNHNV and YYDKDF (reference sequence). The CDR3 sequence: CATSSGQAYNEQFF. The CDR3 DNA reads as TGTGCCACCAGCTCTGGCCAGGCGTACAATGAGCAGTTCTTC. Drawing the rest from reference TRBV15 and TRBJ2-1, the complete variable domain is DAMVIQNPRYQVTQFGKPVTLSCSQTLNHNVMYWYQQKSSQAPKLLFHYYDKDFNNEADTPDNFQSRRPNTSFCFLDIRSPGLGDTAMYLCATSSGQAYNEQFFGPGTRLTVL.

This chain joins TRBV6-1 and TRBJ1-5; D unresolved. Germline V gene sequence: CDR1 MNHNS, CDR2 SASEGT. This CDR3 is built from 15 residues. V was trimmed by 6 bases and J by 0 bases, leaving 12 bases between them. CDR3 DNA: TGTGCCAGCAGCCAAAGACACCATAGCAATCAGCCCCAGCATTTT. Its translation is CASSQRHHSNQPQHF.

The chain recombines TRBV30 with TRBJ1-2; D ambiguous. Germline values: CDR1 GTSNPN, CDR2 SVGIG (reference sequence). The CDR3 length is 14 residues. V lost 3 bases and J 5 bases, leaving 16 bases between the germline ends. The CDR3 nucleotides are TGTGCCTGGAGGGGAGACGGAGGATATTATGGCTACACCTTC. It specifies CAWRGDGGYYGYTF.

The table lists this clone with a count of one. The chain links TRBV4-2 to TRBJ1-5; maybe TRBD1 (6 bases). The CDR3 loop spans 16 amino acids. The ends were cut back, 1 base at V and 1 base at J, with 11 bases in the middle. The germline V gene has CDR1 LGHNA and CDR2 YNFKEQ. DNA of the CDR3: TGTGCCAGCAGCCAAGGGACAGCGACGAGCAATCAGCCCCAGCATTTT. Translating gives CASSQGTATSNQPQHF.

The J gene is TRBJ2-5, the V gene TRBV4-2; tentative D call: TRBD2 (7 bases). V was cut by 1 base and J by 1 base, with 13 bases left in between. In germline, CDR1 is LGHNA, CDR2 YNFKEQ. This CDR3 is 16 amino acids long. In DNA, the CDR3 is TGTGCCAGCAGCCAAGTGTCGGGGGGCACCCAAGAGACCCAGTACTTC. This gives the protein CASSQVSGGTQETQYF.